Listed here is a single T cell receptor beta chain. This record belongs to a study of tissue T cells after allogeneic stem cell transplantation. At the level of the study: Graft-versus-host disease patients received grafts, several unmodified and three CD34-selected to deplete T cells.

Method: immunoSEQ multiplex PCR; TCRdb's copy keeps in-frame clones and lacks some. Here the sample spans just over 25,000 clones, roughly nine tenths being singletons. Germline-derived CDR1 and CDR2 are MDHEN and SYDVKM. The ends lost 5 bases at V and 3 bases at J; junction bases unmatched: 10. This CDR3 contains 15 residues. The source is a male donor at least 60 years old who later had graft-versus-host disease after an allogeneic stem cell transplant. The material sequenced was blood, taken before transplantation. J is TRBJ2-7 and V is TRBV28, with 7 positions matching TRBD1. The CDR3 nucleotides read TGTGCCAGCAGTGACAGGGCGAGTTGGCTCTACGAGCAGTACTTC. Translating it yields CASSDRASWLYEQYF.